The 9 T cell receptor beta chains in this list originate from one sample, sequenced in a study of blood T cells in healthy people across ages. Sample-barcoded 5' priming and a J-beta primer mix drove a second PCR of about 7 to 11 cycles. A single record per CDR3 protein comes from TCRdb applying MiXCR to the 5' RACE reads. The data show about 1.1 million distinct CDR3 sequences, roughly two fifths seen once. Sequenced sample: blood. All receptors derive from a man between 18 and 35 years old in good health.

This clonotype appeared a few times. The chain is built from TRBV3-1 and TRBJ1-2, with 10 nucleotides matching TRBD1. The CDR3 sequence is 14 residues long. In germline, CDR1 is LGHDT, CDR2 YNNKEL (reference sequence). The V gene end was trimmed by 1 base and the J gene end by 7 bases; junction bases not matched to a gene: 3. This CDR3 is CASSQGQGAFGYTF. CDR3 coding DNA: TGTGCCAGCAGCCAAGGACAGGGGGCATTTGGCTACACCTTC.

J is TRBJ1-1 and V is TRBV12-3 or TRBV12-4; D gene unclear. CDR3 size: 14 residues. Deletions cut 3 bases from V and 10 bases from J, with 18 bases between. CDR3 sequence: CASSFVDRRSGAFF. For the CDR3, the DNA is TGTGCCAGCAGTTTCGTCGACCGAAGATCTGGAGCTTTCTTT.

This clonotype was counted only a few times. This CDR3 reads CASSLVGGGAGNEQFF. Here the CDR3 DNA reads TGTGCCAGCAGCTTAGTTGGAGGGGGGGCGGGCAATGAGCAGTTCTTC. The chain is built from TRBV7-2 and TRBJ2-1, with D tentatively TRBD2 (7 bases). The germline V gene has CDR1 SGHTA and CDR2 FQGNSA. The CDR3 runs to 16 residues. Trimming pared 1 base from V and 6 bases from J, leaving 16 bases between.

The CDR3: CASNRTDANEKLFF. In nucleotides, the CDR3 is TGTGCCAGCAACCGGACAGATGCTAATGAAAAACTGTTTTTT. The rearrangement joins TRBV7-9 to TRBJ1-4, with a possible D match to TRBD1 (6 bases). Germline values: CDR1 SEHNR, CDR2 FQNEAQ (reference sequence). Trimming removed 7 bases at V and 3 bases at J, with 12 bases between. The CDR3 runs to 14 residues. The variable domain in full, completed from reference TRBV7-9 and TRBJ1-4, reads DTGVSQNPRHKITKRGQNVTFRCDPISEHNRLYWYRQTLGQGPEFLTYFQNEAQLEKSRLLSDRFSAERPKGSFSTLEIQRTEQGDSAMYLCASNRTDANEKLFFGSGTQLSVL.

This clonotype has only a few counts. The rearrangement uses TRBV7-3 and TRBJ1-1; D remains unclear. CDR3 length: 15 residues. CDR1 is SGHTA and CDR2 is FQGTGA in the germline V gene. Trimming removed 2 bases from V and 1 base from J, with 11 bases in between. The CDR3 DNA is TGTGCCAGCAGCTTACAGCCAAATAAGAACACTGAAGCTTTCTTT. Its protein is CASSLQPNKNTEAFF.

The chain couples TRBV28 to TRBJ2-1; 11 nucleotides align to TRBD2. The germline gives CDR1 MDHEN, CDR2 SYDVKM. There are 15 residues in the CDR3. V trimming: 3 bases; J trimming: 7 bases; junction bases outside the gene matches: 5. The CDR3 DNA follows: TGTGCCAGCAGTTTTTTAGCGGGGGGGCGAAATGAGCAGTTCTTC. Protein sequence: CASSFLAGGRNEQFF.

This clonotype was seen only a few times. The V call is TRBV7-3, the J call TRBJ2-1; no clear D gene. This CDR3 contains 13 residues. V was trimmed by 5 bases and J by 5 bases, leaving 10 bases between them. The germline gives CDR1 SGHTA, CDR2 FQGTGA. The DNA for the CDR3 is TGTGCCAGCAGCAACAGCCCGAACAATGAGCAGTTCTTC. Encoded protein: CASSNSPNNEQFF.

In this sample, this clonotype turned up a few times. The rearrangement uses TRBV7-2 and TRBJ1-2, with 7 bases identical to TRBD1. CDR1 is SGHTA, CDR2 FQGNSA, per germline. The V gene end was trimmed by 0 bases and the J gene end by 5 bases; junction bases not matched to a gene: 3. The CDR3 is 14 amino acids. The CDR3 sequence is CASSLASGGYGYTF. CDR3 nucleotide sequence: TGTGCCAGCAGCTTAGCATCAGGGGGATATGGCTACACCTTC.

This clonotype was recorded a few times. V gene TRBV7-2 combines with J gene TRBJ2-4; 7 nucleotides align to TRBD2. The closer fit of TRBJ2-5 to the DNA end suggests the J call may be wrong. There are 14 residues in the CDR3. The germline CDR1 and CDR2 sequences are SGHTA and FQGNSA. CDR3 residues: CASTLGGLRETQYF. The CDR3 bases are TGTGCCAGCACCCTCGGGGGGTTGAGGGAGACCCAGTACTTC.